Presented here are 29 T cell receptor beta chains from one specimen sequenced in a study of CD8+CD57+ T cells in acquired aplastic anemia. The study profiled TCR beta VDJ and CDR3 using genomic DNA as template. TCRdb re-called the reads through MiXCR, storing one row per CDR3 protein. Among around 150,000 distinct CDR3 sequences, around 40% were seen once, and the ten largest hold under 1.2%. The sample was sorted CD4+, CD8+, or CD8+CD57+ T cells (not recorded which) from PBMCs. Receptors originate from a human donor in good health.

This clonotype was seen only once. The rearrangement joins TRBV3-1 to TRBJ2-1; the D is unclear. There are 14 residues in the CDR3. Deletions cut 4 bases from V and 4 bases from J, with 11 bases between. Per the germline V gene, CDR1 is LGHDT and CDR2 is YNNKEL (reference sequence). Here the CDR3 DNA reads TGTGCCAGCAGCCCCTCTCCTCTTTACAATGAGCAGTTCTTC. This codes for CASSPSPLYNEQFF.

This clonotype was detected many times. This chain links TRBV5-1 with TRBJ1-5, with D unclear. Germline V gene sequence: CDR1 SGHRS, CDR2 YFSETQ. The CDR3 totals 15 residues. V was cut by 0 bases and J by 4 bases, with 11 bases left in between. This CDR3 reads CASSLGSTDNQPQHF. CDR3 coding DNA: TGCGCCAGCAGCTTGGGTAGTACGGATAATCAGCCCCAGCATTTT.

The chain combines TRBV3-1 with TRBJ2-2; 9 bases are shared with TRBD1. This CDR3 has 16 amino acids. The ends lost 4 bases at V and 5 bases at J; junction bases unmatched: 8. Germline CDR1 and CDR2: LGHDT and YNNKEL (reference sequence). The CDR3 here is CASSRTGGEGTGELFF. Written as DNA, the CDR3 is TGTGCCAGCAGCCGTACAGGGGGCGAGGGGACCGGGGAGCTGTTTTTT.

The chain couples TRBV14 to TRBJ2-2, with D uncertain. Trimming pared 0 bases from V and 0 bases from J, leaving 17 bases between. CDR1 and CDR2 (germline): SGHDN, FVKESK. The CDR3 has 19 amino acids. Here the CDR3 reads CASSQESESGCANTGELFF. DNA of the CDR3: TGTGCCAGCAGCCAAGAAAGCGAGTCGGGCTGTGCGAACACCGGGGAGCTGTTTTTT.

In this sample, this clonotype turned up a few times. V and J are TRBV18 and TRBJ1-1; 10 nucleotides line up with TRBD1. Germline CDR1 reads KGHSH; CDR2 reads LQKENI. The CDR3 is made up of 16 amino acids. V lost 6 bases, J lost 0 bases, and 7 bases stayed unmatched. The CDR3 here is CASSESGQGLNTEAFF. The CDR3 region has the DNA TGTGCCAGCTCCGAGTCGGGACAGGGGCTGAACACTGAAGCTTTCTTT. Filled out from reference TRBV18 and TRBJ1-1, the complete variable domain reads NAGVMQNPRHLVRRRGQEARLRCSPMKGHSHVYWYRQLPEEGLKFMVYLQKENIIDESGMPKERFSAEFPKEGPSILRIQQVVRGDSAAYFCASSESGQGLNTEAFFGQGTRLTVV.

The J gene is TRBJ2-5, the V gene TRBV2; TRBD2 might be the D (7 bases). The DNA end favors TRBJ2-7, so the J call may be wrong. Germline lookup yields CDR1 SNHLY and CDR2 FYNNEI. The CDR3 extends over 15 amino acids. DNA of the CDR3: TGTGCCAGCAGTGAAGCACGGGGGGCTCTTCACGAGCAGTACTTC. The encoded protein is CASSEARGALHEQYF.

This clonotype was counted at least ten times. This sequence joins TRBV19 and TRBJ2-5, with 9 positions matching TRBD1. The CDR3 extends over 14 amino acids. The germline V gene has CDR1 LNHDA and CDR2 SQIVND (reference sequence). The V gene end was trimmed by 6 bases and the J gene end by 5 bases; junction bases not matched to a gene: 7. CDR3 in amino acids: CASSSGTGRETQYF. In nucleotides, the CDR3 is TGTGCCAGTAGCTCCGGGACAGGGCGGGAGACCCAGTACTTC. Together with reference TRBV19 and TRBJ2-5, the CDR3 gives the full variable domain: DGGITQSPKYLFRKEGQNVTLSCEQNLNHDAMYWYRQDPGQGLRLIYYSQIVNDFQKGDIAEGYSVSREKKESFPLTVTSAQKNPTAFYLCASSSGTGRETQYFGPGTRLLVL.

This clonotype was picked up many times. This rearrangement joins TRBV20-1 to TRBJ1-5, with D uncertain. The germline gives CDR1 DFQATT, CDR2 SNEGSKA (reference sequence). The CDR3 has 14 residues. The germline V and J ends were trimmed by 1 base and 2 bases, with 9 bases remaining between them. The CDR3 DNA sequence: TGCAGTGCTAGAGGGGCAGGAGGCAATCAGCCCCAGCATTTT. It specifies CSARGAGGNQPQHF.

The chain has TRBV15 and TRBJ2-7; TRBD1 matches 9 bases. Germline lookup yields CDR1 LNHNV and CDR2 YYDKDF (reference sequence). The CDR3 loop spans 16 amino acids. The junction had 13 bases not matched to a gene; V was cut back by 5 bases and J by 5 bases. The DNA of the CDR3 is TGTGCCACCAGCGCCCGTGTGGCGGGACAGGGTCACGAGCAGTACTTC. Its translation is CATSARVAGQGHEQYF.

Of note for this clonotype: A much larger clone is a single base away; this may be a read error. V gene TRBV5-1 combines with J gene TRBJ2-5; TRBD2 matches at 7 bases. CDR1 is SGHRS and CDR2 is YFSETQ in the germline V gene. V lost 3 bases, J lost 2 bases, and 7 bases stayed unmatched. CDR3 size: 15 residues. CDR3 region: CASSSDRGVQETQYF. The DNA of the CDR3 is TGCGCCAGCAGCTCGGATCGGGGGGTGCAAGAGACCCAGTACTTC.

The chain has TRBV29-1 and TRBJ2-7, with 10 nucleotides matching TRBD1. Germline trimming cut 3 bases from V and 5 bases from J; bases unmatched to any gene: 7. The CDR3 length is 14 residues. CDR1 and CDR2 from the germline V gene are SQVTM and ANQGSEA. In DNA form, the CDR3 reads TGCAGCGTTGACCTAGGAGGGACAGGGGACGAGCAGTACTTC. Protein: CSVDLGGTGDEQYF.

This clonotype was found once. J is TRBJ1-1 and V is TRBV15, with D uncertain. Trimming shortened V by 1 base and J by 1 base, and 10 bases separated the two germline ends. The CDR3 totals 15 residues. Germline CDR1 LNHNV, CDR2 YYDKDF (reference sequence). The CDR3 DNA follows: TGTGCCACCAGCAGAGTAGGCAGCCGGAACACTGAAGCTTTCTTT. As protein: CATSRVGSRNTEAFF.

The chain joins TRBV19 to TRBJ2-3; no firm D call. The V and J ends lost 3 bases and 5 bases respectively, with 12 bases between them. There are 14 residues in the CDR3. CDR1 is LNHDA and CDR2 is SQIVND in the germline V gene (reference sequence). In nucleotides, the CDR3 is TGTGCCAGTAGTATCCGTCCCGACCGAGATACGCAGTATTTT. As protein: CASSIRPDRDTQYF.

This clonotype was observed at least ten times. This chain uses TRBV20-1 with TRBJ1-2; possibly TRBD1 for D (6 bases). The CDR3 covers 15 residues. V shed 3 bases and J shed 8 bases, with 22 bases lying between them. The V gene's germline CDR1 is DFQATT and CDR2 SNEGSKA (reference sequence). The CDR3 DNA reads TGCAGTGCTAGCCGTGGGGGGCCCTGGGCGGAGGGCTACACCTTC. It yields the protein CSASRGGPWAEGYTF.

CDR3 region: CSGRVGVYGYTF. The CDR3 nucleotides read TGCAGCGGACGGGTGGGGGTCTATGGCTACACCTTC. The chain uses TRBV29-1 and TRBJ1-2; maybe TRBD1 (5 bases). Germline CDR1 SQVTM, CDR2 ANQGSEA. This CDR3 has 12 amino acids. Trimming took off 7 bases at V and 4 bases at J, with 13 bases between the two ends.

The chain uses TRBV27 and TRBJ1-4, with D possibly matching TRBD1 (5 bases). This CDR3 comprises 14 residues. Trimming took 8 bases from V and 12 from J, leaving 22 bases between them. Germline V gives CDR1 MNHEY, CDR2 SMNVEV (reference sequence). The CDR3 reads CASRNGGLAEELFF. Here the CDR3 DNA reads TGTGCCAGCCGCAACGGGGGGTTAGCCGAAGAACTGTTTTTT. The full variable domain, in which reference TRBV27 and TRBJ1-4 provide the parts outside the CDR3, is EAQVTQNPRYLITVTGKKLTVTCSQNMNHEYMSWYRQDPGLGLRQIYYSMNVEVTDKGDVPEGYKVSRKEKRNFPLILESPSPNQTSLYFCASRNGGLAEELFFGSGTQLSVL.

This sequence joins TRBV20-1 and TRBJ2-3; D remains unclear. Germline-derived CDR1 and CDR2 are DFQATT and SNEGSKA (reference sequence). The CDR3 length is 10 residues. V was cut by 3 bases and J by 6 bases, with 4 bases left in between. This chain's CDR3 is CSARGDTQYF. CDR3 nucleotide sequence: TGCAGTGCTAGGGGTGATACGCAGTATTTT.

The chain joins TRBV11-2 to TRBJ2-2, with D possibly TRBD2 on 6 matching bases. The germline V gene encodes CDR1 SGHAT and CDR2 FQNNGV. CDR3 length: 18 amino acids. V shed 2 bases and J shed 0 bases, with 16 bases lying between them. The CDR3 region has the DNA TGTGCCAGCAGCTTACCTCCTGGAGGGGCCCCGAACACCGGGGAGCTGTTTTTT. Protein product: CASSLPPGGAPNTGELFF.

The chain couples TRBV20-1 to TRBJ1-1; D gene uncertain. Per the germline V gene, CDR1 is DFQATT and CDR2 is SNEGSKA (reference sequence). The CDR3 runs 12 residues. V lost 3 bases, J lost 4 bases, and 9 bases lay in between. CDR3 sequence (DNA): TGCAGTGCTAGTCCGGGGAGCACTGAAGCTTTCTTT. Its translation: CSASPGSTEAFF.

This clonotype showed up just a few times. Here the CDR3 DNA reads TGTGCCAGCTCAGCCAATCTCGGAGCCAATGAGCAGTTCTTC. Its protein is CASSANLGANEQFF. V usage is TRBV18 and J usage is TRBJ2-1; D is uncertain. The CDR3 sequence is 14 residues long. The germline gives CDR1 KGHSH, CDR2 LQKENI. Trimming shortened V by 5 bases and J by 6 bases, and 14 bases separated the two germline ends.

J is TRBJ2-1 and V is TRBV29-1, with 9 bases that match TRBD1. With 7 bases clipped from V and 1 base from J, the junction kept 5 bases outside the gene matches. The CDR3 runs to 14 residues. Germline assignment: CDR1 SQVTM and CDR2 ANQGSEA. The CDR3 protein is CSATGTGSYNEQFF. In DNA form, the CDR3 reads TGCAGCGCTACCGGGACAGGGTCCTACAATGAGCAGTTCTTC.

A note on this clonotype: This may arise from a read error, as a much more abundant clone is one base away. Likely a read error: the CDR3 ends without its conserved phenylalanine or tryptophan. DNA of the CDR3: TGTGCCAGCCAGCCTAGCGGACCTCAAGAGACCCAGTACTCC. This encodes CASQPSGPQETQYS. The genes are TRBV19 and TRBJ2-5; 7 bases match TRBD2. This CDR3 has 14 amino acids. Germline V CDR1 and CDR2: LNHDA, SQIVND (reference sequence). V was clipped by 9 bases and J by 2 bases; unmatched bases: 9.

Regarding this clonotype: One end of the junction fails to match germline, which may point to a read error. The rearrangement joins TRBV10-3 to TRBJ2-7, with D possibly matching TRBD1 (6 bases). The CDR3 sequence is 16 residues long. Per germline, CDR1 ENHRY and CDR2 SYGVKD. The CDR3 reads CASSYLQGPLSYEQYF. CDR3 coding DNA: TGTGCCAGCAGTTACCTTCAGGGGCCCCTCTCCTACGAGCAGTACTTC.

The chain carries TRBV5-5 and TRBJ2-1, with no clear D. The CDR3 covers 15 residues. Trimming removed 2 bases at V and 2 bases at J, with 11 bases between. Germline V gene sequence: CDR1 SGHKS, CDR2 YYEKEE (reference sequence). CDR3 sequence (DNA): TGTGCCAGCAGCTTCCAAAGTGGGGCCTACAATGAGCAGTTCTTC. Translated, it gives CASSFQSGAYNEQFF.

The sample holds many counts of this clonotype. V and J are TRBV5-5 and TRBJ2-5; D possibly matches TRBD1 or TRBD2 (7 bases each). CDR1 SGHKS and CDR2 YYEKEE come from the germline V gene (reference sequence). V lost 5 bases, J lost 5 bases, and 28 bases lay in between. The CDR3 totals 18 residues. CDR3 nucleotide sequence: TGTGCCAGCAGACCTGTTGGGGGGGACAGTCTCAGAGAGGAGACCCAGTACTTC. This translates into CASRPVGGDSLREETQYF.

This chain links TRBV5-4 with TRBJ2-1; 9 positions match TRBD1. CDR3 length: 12 residues. Germline CDR1 SGHNT, CDR2 YYREEE (reference sequence). Losses at the gene ends were 4 bases for V and 14 bases for J; bases not matched to a gene: 7. The CDR3 loop is CASSRTGEEEFF. As DNA, the CDR3 is TGTGCCAGCAGCCGGACAGGGGAGGAGGAGTTCTTC.

The rearrangement uses TRBV18 and TRBJ1-2, with a tentative D call TRBD1 (5 bases). CDR3 length equals 15 residues. The germline gives CDR1 KGHSH, CDR2 LQKENI. V was pared by 2 bases and J by 1 base, with 11 bases between. This CDR3 is CASSPNRQGNYGYTF. The CDR3 DNA sequence: TGTGCCAGCTCACCAAACAGGCAGGGTAACTATGGCTACACCTTC.

V gene TRBV10-3 combines with J gene TRBJ2-3; 9 positions agree with TRBD1. Looked up from germline, CDR1 is ENHRY and CDR2 is SYGVKD. V lost 5 bases and J lost 2; bases outside the gene matches: 5. This CDR3 is built from 15 residues. The CDR3 here is CAISIQGATTDTQYF. Written as DNA, the CDR3 is TGTGCCATCAGTATACAGGGGGCTACCACAGATACGCAGTATTTT.

The chain recombines TRBV4-1 with TRBJ1-1; 10 bases align to TRBD1. V trimming: 1 base; J trimming: 5 bases; junction bases outside the gene matches: 13. The CDR3 spans 18 residues. The germline V gene has CDR1 MGHRA and CDR2 YSYEKL. The CDR3 spells CASSQGLLGRDRGTEAFF. CDR3 sequence (DNA): TGCGCCAGCAGCCAAGGACTCCTAGGCCGGGACAGGGGAACTGAAGCTTTCTTT.